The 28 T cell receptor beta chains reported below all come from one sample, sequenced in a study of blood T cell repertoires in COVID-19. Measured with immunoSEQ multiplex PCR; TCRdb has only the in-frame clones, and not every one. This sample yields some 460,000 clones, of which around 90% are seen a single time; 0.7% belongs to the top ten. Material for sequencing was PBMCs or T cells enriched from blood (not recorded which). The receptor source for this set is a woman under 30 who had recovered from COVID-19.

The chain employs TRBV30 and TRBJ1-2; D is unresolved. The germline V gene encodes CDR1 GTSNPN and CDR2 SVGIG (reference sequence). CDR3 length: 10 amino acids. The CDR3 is CAFGEAGYTF. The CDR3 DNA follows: TGTGCGTTCGGAGAGGCGGGCTACACCTTC.

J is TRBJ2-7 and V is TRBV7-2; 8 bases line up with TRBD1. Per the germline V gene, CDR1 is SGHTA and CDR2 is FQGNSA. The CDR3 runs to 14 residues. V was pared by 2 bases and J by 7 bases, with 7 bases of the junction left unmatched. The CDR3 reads CASSLRAGGGEQYF. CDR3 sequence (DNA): TGTGCCAGCAGCTTACGGGCAGGGGGCGGAGAGCAGTACTTC.

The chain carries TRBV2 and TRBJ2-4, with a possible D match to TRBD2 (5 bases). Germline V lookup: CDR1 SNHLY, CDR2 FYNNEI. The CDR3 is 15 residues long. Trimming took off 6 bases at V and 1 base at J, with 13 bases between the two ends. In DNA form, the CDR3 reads TGTGCCAGCAGGGCAGACCGCGGGGCCAAAAACATTCAGTACTTC. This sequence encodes CASRADRGAKNIQYF.

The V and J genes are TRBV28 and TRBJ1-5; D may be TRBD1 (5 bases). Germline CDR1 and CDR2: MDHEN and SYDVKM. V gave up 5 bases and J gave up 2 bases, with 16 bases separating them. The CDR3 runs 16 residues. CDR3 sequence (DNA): TGTGCCAGCAGTCGACCCTTTGGAGGGGGCAATCAGCCCCAGCATTTT. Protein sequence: CASSRPFGGGNQPQHF.

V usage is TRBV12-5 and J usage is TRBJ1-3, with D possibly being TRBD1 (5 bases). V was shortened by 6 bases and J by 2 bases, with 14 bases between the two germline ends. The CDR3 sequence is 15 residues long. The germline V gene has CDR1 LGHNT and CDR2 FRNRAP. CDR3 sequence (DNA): TGTGCTAGTGGAGATGGAGGGGCTACTGGAAACACCATATATTTT. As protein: CASGDGGATGNTIYF.

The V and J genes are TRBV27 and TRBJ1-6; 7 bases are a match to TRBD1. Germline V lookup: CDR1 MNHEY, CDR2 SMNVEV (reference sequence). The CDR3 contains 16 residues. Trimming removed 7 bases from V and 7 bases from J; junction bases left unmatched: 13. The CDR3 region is CASNELSGTENSPLHF. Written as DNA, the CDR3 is TGTGCCAGCAACGAGTTATCCGGGACAGAGAATTCACCCCTCCACTTT.

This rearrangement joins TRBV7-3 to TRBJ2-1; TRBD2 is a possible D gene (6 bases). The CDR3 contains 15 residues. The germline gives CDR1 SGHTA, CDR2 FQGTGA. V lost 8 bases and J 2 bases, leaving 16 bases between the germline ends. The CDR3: CASSMVGGPYNEQFF. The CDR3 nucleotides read TGTGCCAGCTCCATGGTCGGGGGACCCTACAATGAGCAGTTCTTC.

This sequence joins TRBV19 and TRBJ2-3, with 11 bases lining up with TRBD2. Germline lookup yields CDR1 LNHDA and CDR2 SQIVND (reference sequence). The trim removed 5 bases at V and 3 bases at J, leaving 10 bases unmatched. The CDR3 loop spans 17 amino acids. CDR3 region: CASSVTSTSGVTDTQYF. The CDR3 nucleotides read TGTGCCAGTAGTGTGACCTCGACTAGCGGGGTAACAGATACGCAGTATTTT.

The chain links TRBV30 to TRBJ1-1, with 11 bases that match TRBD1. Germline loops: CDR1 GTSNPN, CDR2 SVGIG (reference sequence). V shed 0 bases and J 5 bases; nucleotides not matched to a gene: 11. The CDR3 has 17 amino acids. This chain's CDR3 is CAWSVGTGGLSETEAFF. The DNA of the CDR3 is TGTGCCTGGAGTGTCGGGACAGGGGGTTTGAGTGAGACTGAAGCTTTCTTT. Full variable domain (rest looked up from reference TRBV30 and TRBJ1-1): SQTIHQWPATLVQPVGSPLSLECTVEGTSNPNLYWYRQAAGRGLQLLFYSVGIGQISSEVPQNLSASRPQDRQFILSSKKLLLSDSGFYLCAWSVGTGGLSETEAFFGQGTRLTVV.

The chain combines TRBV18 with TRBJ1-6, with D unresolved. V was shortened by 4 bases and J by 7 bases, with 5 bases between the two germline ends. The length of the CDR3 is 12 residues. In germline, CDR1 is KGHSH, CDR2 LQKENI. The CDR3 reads CASSLSNSPLHF. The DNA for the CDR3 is TGTGCCAGCTCACTCTCGAATTCACCCCTCCACTTT. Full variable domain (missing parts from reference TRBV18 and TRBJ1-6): NAGVMQNPRHLVRRRGQEARLRCSPMKGHSHVYWYRQLPEEGLKFMVYLQKENIIDESGMPKERFSAEFPKEGPSILRIQQVVRGDSAAYFCASSLSNSPLHFGNGTRLTVT.

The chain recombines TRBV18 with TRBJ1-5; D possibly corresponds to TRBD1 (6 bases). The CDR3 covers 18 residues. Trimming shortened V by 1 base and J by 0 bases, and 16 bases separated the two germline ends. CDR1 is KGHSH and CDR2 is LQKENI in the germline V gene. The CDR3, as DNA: TGTGCCAGCTCACCACGGGGGCCCGGGGTTCTTAGCAATCAGCCCCAGCATTTT. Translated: CASSPRGPGVLSNQPQHF.

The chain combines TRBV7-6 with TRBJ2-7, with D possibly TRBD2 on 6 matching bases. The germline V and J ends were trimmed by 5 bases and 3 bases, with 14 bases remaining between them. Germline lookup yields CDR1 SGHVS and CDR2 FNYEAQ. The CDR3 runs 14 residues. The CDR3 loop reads CASSPQEGYYEQYF. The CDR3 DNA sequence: TGTGCCAGCAGCCCCCAGGAGGGCTACTACGAGCAGTACTTC. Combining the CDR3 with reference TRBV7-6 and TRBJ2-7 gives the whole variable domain GAGVSQSPRYKVTKRGQDVALRCDPISGHVSLYWYRQALGQGPEFLTYFNYEAQQDKSGLPNDRFSAERPEGSISTLTIQRTEQRDSAMYRCASSPQEGYYEQYFGPGTRLTVT.

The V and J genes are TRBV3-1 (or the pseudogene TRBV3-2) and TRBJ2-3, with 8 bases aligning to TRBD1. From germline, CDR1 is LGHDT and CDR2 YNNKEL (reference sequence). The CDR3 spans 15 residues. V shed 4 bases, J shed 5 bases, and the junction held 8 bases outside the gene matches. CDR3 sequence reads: CASSPNPDRGDTQYF. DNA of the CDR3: TGTGCCAGCAGCCCAAACCCCGACAGGGGAGATACGCAGTATTTT.

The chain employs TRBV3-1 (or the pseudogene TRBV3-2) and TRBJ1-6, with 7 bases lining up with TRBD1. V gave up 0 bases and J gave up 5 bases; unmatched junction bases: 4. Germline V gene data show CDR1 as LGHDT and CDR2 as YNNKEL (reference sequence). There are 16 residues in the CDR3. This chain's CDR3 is CASSQEPGQNNSPLHF. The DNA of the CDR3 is TGTGCCAGCAGCCAAGAACCGGGACAGAATAATTCACCCCTCCACTTT.

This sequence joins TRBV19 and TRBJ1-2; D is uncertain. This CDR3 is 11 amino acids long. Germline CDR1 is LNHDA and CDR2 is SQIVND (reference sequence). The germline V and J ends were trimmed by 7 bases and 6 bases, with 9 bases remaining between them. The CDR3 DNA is TGTGCCAGTATCGGTGTTGATGGCTACACCTTC. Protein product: CASIGVDGYTF.

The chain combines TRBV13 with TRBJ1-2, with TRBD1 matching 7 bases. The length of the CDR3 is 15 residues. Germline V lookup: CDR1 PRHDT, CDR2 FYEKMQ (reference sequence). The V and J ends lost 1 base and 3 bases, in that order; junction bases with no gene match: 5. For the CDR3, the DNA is TGTGCCAGCAGCTTAGACAGGGGCGAGGACTATGGCTACACCTTC. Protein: CASSLDRGEDYGYTF. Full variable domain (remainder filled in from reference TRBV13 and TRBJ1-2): AAGVIQSPRHLIKEKRETATLKCYPIPRHDTVYWYQQGPGQDPQFLISFYEKMQSDKGSIPDRFSAQQFSDYHSELNMSSLELGDSALYFCASSLDRGEDYGYTFGSGTRLTVV.

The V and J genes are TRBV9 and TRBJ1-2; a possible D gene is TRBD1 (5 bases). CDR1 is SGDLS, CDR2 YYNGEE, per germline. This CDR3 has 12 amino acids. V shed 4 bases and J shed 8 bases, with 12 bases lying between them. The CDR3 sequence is CASSPAGVGYTF. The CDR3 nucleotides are TGTGCCAGCAGCCCCGCGGGGGTAGGCTACACCTTC.

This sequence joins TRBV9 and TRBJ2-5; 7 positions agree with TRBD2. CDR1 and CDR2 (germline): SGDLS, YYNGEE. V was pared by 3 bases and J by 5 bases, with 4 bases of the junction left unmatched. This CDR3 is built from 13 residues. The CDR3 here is CASSEGLGETQYF. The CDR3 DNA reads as TGTGCCAGCAGCGAAGGACTAGGGGAGACCCAGTACTTC.

CDR3 sequence: CASSLGTQETQYF. CDR3 bases: TGTGCCAGCAGCTTGGGGACTCAAGAGACCCAGTACTTC. This chain uses TRBV11-1 with TRBJ2-5; D possibly corresponds to TRBD2 (6 bases). V was trimmed by 3 bases and J by 2 bases, leaving 7 bases between them. In germline, CDR1 is SGHAT, CDR2 FQDESV (reference sequence). There are 13 residues in the CDR3.

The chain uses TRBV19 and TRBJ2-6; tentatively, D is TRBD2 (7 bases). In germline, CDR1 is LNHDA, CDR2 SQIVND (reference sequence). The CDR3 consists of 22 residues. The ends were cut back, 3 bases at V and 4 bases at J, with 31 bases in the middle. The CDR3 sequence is CASSMRPVVSGTHAKGANVLTF. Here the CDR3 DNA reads TGTGCCAGTAGTATGCGCCCCGTTGTAAGCGGGACACACGCTAAGGGGGCCAACGTCCTGACTTTC.

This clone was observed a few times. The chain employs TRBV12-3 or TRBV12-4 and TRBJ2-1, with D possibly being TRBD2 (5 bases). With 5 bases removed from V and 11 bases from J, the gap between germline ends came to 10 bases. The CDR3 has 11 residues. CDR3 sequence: CASSVGGQQFF. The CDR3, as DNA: TGTGCCAGCAGTGTAGGAGGTCAGCAGTTCTTC.

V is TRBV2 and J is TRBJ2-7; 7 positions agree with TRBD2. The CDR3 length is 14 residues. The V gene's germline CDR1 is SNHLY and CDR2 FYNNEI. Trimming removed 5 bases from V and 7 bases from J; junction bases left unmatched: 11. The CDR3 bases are TGTGCCAGCAGTTCGATCCGGCTAGCGGTTGAGCAGTACTTC. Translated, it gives CASSSIRLAVEQYF. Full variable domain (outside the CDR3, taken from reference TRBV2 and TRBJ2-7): EPEVTQTPSHQVTQMGQEVILRCVPISNHLYFYWYRQILGQKVEFLVSFYNNEISEKSEIFDDQFSVERPDGSNFTLKIRSTKLEDSAMYFCASSSIRLAVEQYFGPGTRLTVT.

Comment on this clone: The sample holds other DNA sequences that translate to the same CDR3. The CDR3 coding sequence is TGCGCCAGCAGCTCGGACAGGGGTAGGACTGAAGCTTTCTTT. Its protein is CASSSDRGRTEAFF. The J gene is TRBJ1-1, the V gene TRBV5-1, with 9 bases that match TRBD1. The germline V gene has CDR1 SGHRS and CDR2 YFSETQ. V lost 3 bases, J lost 5 bases, and 5 bases stayed unmatched. CDR3 size: 14 residues. The whole variable domain, remainder taken from reference TRBV5-1 and TRBJ1-1, is KAGVTQTPRYLIKTRGQQVTLSCSPISGHRSVSWYQQTPGQGLQFLFEYFSETQRNKGNFPGRFSGRQFSNSRSEMNVSTLELGDSALYLCASSSDRGRTEAFFGQGTRLTVV.

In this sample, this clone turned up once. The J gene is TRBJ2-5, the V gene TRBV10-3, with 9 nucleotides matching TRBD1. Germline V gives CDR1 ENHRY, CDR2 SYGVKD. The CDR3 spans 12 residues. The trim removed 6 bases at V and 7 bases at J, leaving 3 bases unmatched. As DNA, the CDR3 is TGTGCCATCAGCGGGACAGGGCGGACCCAGTACTTC. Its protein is CAISGTGRTQYF.

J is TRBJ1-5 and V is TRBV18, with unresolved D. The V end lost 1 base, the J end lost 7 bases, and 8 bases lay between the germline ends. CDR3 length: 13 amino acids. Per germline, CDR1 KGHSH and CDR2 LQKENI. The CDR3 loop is CASSPRREQPQHF. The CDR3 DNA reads TGTGCCAGCTCACCACGTAGAGAGCAGCCCCAGCATTTT.

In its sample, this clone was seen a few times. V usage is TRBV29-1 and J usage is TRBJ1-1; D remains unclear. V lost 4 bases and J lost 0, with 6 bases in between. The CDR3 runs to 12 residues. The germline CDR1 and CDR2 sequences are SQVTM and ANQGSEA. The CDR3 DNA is TGCAGCGTTGCTTCCGTGAACACTGAAGCTTTCTTT. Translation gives CSVASVNTEAFF.

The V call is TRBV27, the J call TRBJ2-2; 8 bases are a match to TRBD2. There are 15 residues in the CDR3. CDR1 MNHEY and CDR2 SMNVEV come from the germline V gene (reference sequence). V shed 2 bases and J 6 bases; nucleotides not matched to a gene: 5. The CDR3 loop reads CASSLAGGRAGELFF. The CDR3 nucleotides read TGTGCCAGCAGTTTAGCGGGGGGAAGGGCCGGGGAGCTGTTTTTT.

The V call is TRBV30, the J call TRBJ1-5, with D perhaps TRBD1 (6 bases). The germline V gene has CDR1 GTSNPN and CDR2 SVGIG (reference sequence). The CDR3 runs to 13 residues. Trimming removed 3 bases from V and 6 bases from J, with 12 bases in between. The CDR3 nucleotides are TGTGCCTGGAGGGACAGAAGTCGTCAGCCCCAGCATTTT. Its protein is CAWRDRSRQPQHF.